Listed here are 32 T cell receptor beta chains from one sample, sequenced in a study of cytomegalovirus exposure and HLA in healthy donors. 13 Jbeta primers and 60 Vbeta primers were used for the PCR. Here immunoSEQ multiplex PCR was the method, and the copy in TCRdb shows in-frame clones only, minus some. The sample includes around 250,000 clones, 81% seen only once; the top ten take about 8%. The sample taken for sequencing was PBMCs. The source is a woman in her sixties in good health and CMV-seropositive.

The chain links TRBV27 to TRBJ2-1; 10 bases are a match to TRBD2. After removal of 8 bases from V and 7 bases from J, the junction contained 11 bases not matched to a gene. This CDR3 has 15 residues. Per the germline V gene, CDR1 is MNHEY and CDR2 is SMNVEV (reference sequence). CDR3 sequence: CASLAPSGRTNEQFF. The DNA for the CDR3 is TGTGCCAGCTTGGCTCCTAGCGGGAGAACTAATGAGCAGTTCTTC.

A few counts support this clone. This chain links TRBV4-1 with TRBJ2-5, with D perhaps matching TRBD2 (5 bases). The J call could be wrong; TRBJ2-7 is a better fit for the DNA end. The CDR3 sequence is 16 residues long. Germline CDR1 is MGHRA and CDR2 is YSYEKL. The CDR3 region is CASSQEVDWSSYEQYF. The CDR3 coding sequence is TGCGCCAGCAGCCAAGAAGTGGACTGGAGCTCCTACGAGCAGTACTTC.

The chain joins TRBV5-1 to TRBJ2-5; TRBD2 matches 8 bases. J lost 4 bases, V lost 4 bases, and 9 bases had no gene match. The CDR3 is 15 amino acids. Germline V lookup: CDR1 SGHRS, CDR2 YFSETQ. This CDR3 is CASSLEPAGVETQYF. The CDR3 DNA is TGCGCCAGCAGCCTGGAGCCAGCGGGGGTAGAGACCCAGTACTTC.

The chain employs TRBV7-3 and TRBJ1-1; 11 bases are a match to TRBD1. J lost 5 bases, V lost 1 base, and 3 bases had no gene match. The CDR3 spans 15 residues. From germline, CDR1 is SGHTA and CDR2 FQGTGA. The CDR3: CASSLRDRGLTEAFF. CDR3 sequence (DNA): TGTGCCAGCAGCTTAAGGGACAGGGGGTTAACTGAAGCTTTCTTT. The complete variable domain, with remaining parts taken from reference TRBV7-3 and TRBJ1-1, reads GAGVSQTPSNKVTEKGKYVELRCDPISGHTALYWYRQSLGQGPEFLIYFQGTGAADDSGLPNDRFFAVRPEGSVSTLKIQRTERGDSAVYLCASSLRDRGLTEAFFGQGTRLTVV.

The genes are TRBV30 and TRBJ1-2; D is unclear. Germline V gene sequence: CDR1 GTSNPN, CDR2 SVGIG (reference sequence). Trimming removed 2 bases at V and 2 bases at J, with 3 bases between. This CDR3 comprises 11 residues. CDR3 coding DNA: TGTGCCTGGAGTACAAACTATGGCTACACCTTC. Amino acids: CAWSTNYGYTF.

The DNA of the CDR3 is TGTGCCAGCAGCCACGGGGACAGGGACACTGAAGCTTTCTTT. This sequence encodes CASSHGDRDTEAFF. This chain links TRBV5-4 with TRBJ1-1; 9 bases fit TRBD1. V shed 4 bases and J 3 bases; nucleotides not matched to a gene: 4. The length of the CDR3 is 14 residues. Germline lookup yields CDR1 SGHNT and CDR2 YYREEE (reference sequence).

The chain recombines TRBV7-8 with TRBJ1-3; no definite D call. The CDR3 contains 14 residues. V was clipped by 1 base and J by 4 bases, with 8 bases between them. Germline CDR1 is SGHVS and CDR2 is FQNEAQ. The CDR3 coding sequence is TGTGCCAGCAGCTTAGATCCCCTCGGAAACACCATATATTTT. Protein: CASSLDPLGNTIYF.

The chain combines TRBV5-4 with TRBJ2-7, with a weak D call TRBD2 (5 bases). This CDR3 spans 11 amino acids. Germline V gene sequence: CDR1 SGHNT, CDR2 YYREEE (reference sequence). V gave up 8 bases and J gave up 6 bases, with 12 bases separating them. The CDR3 DNA reads as TGTGCCAGTAGATTCGAGGGCGAGCAGTACTTC. Translation gives CASRFEGEQYF.

This clone showed up just a few times. The rearrangement joins TRBV6-1 to TRBJ1-4; D unclear. The CDR3 runs 11 residues. The germline gives CDR1 MNHNS, CDR2 SASEGT. V lost 2 bases, J lost 10 bases, and 5 bases lay in between. The CDR3 sequence is CASSEYRKLFF. In DNA, the CDR3 is TGTGCCAGCAGTGAATACAGAAAACTGTTTTTT.

Comments on this clone: One end of the junction is discordant with germline, which a read error may explain. Other DNA sequences from this sample encode an identical CDR3 as well. The chain couples TRBV6-1 to TRBJ2-7; TRBD2 might be the D (5 bases). Germline CDR1 and CDR2: MNHNS and SASEGT. The CDR3 sequence is 15 residues long. The DNA of the CDR3 is TGCGCCAGCAGTGAATTCATCCCAGAGCGGCACGAGCAGTACTTC. Translating gives CASSEFIPERHEQYF.

The rearrangement uses TRBV7-6 and TRBJ2-3, with D tentatively TRBD2 (6 bases). V dropped 6 bases and J dropped 1 base, with 11 bases sitting between them. Per germline, CDR1 SGHVS and CDR2 FNYEAQ. The CDR3 runs to 14 residues. The CDR3: CASSSWEGTDTQYF. The CDR3 bases are TGTGCCAGCAGTTCATGGGAGGGCACAGATACGCAGTATTTT.

This chain uses TRBV7-9 with TRBJ2-7; 9 bases map to TRBD2. Per the germline V gene, CDR1 is SEHNR and CDR2 is FQNEAQ (reference sequence). Trimming took 3 bases from V and 3 from J; bases not matched to a gene: 3. The CDR3 loop spans 14 amino acids. CDR3 protein: CASSLGLADYEQYF. The CDR3 region has the DNA TGTGCCAGCAGCTTGGGACTAGCAGACTACGAGCAGTACTTC.

For the CDR3, the DNA is TGTGCTAGTGCGTCTGGACAGGGGCCCTCTGGGGCCAACGTCCTGACTTTC. Translation: CASASGQGPSGANVLTF. This chain joins TRBV12-5 and TRBJ2-6, with 9 positions matching TRBD1. The CDR3 totals 17 residues. Germline assignment: CDR1 LGHNT and CDR2 FRNRAP. V was pared by 7 bases and J by 0 bases, with 7 bases of the junction left unmatched.

The chain recombines TRBV5-4 with TRBJ2-7; D may be TRBD2 (5 bases). CDR1 SGHNT and CDR2 YYREEE come from the germline V gene (reference sequence). Trimming removed 0 bases from V and 7 bases from J, with 17 bases in between. This CDR3 has 15 amino acids. CDR3 DNA: TGTGCCAGCAGCTTGGGGGTTGGGAGACCCGAGGAGCAGTACTTC. Encoded protein: CASSLGVGRPEEQYF.

V usage is TRBV5-1 and J usage is TRBJ2-3; unclear D gene. Trimming shortened V by 4 bases and J by 2 bases, and 8 bases separated the two germline ends. Germline lookup yields CDR1 SGHRS and CDR2 YFSETQ. The CDR3 length is 13 residues. CDR3 bases: TGCGCCAGCAGCCCAACACACACAGATACGCAGTATTTT. Translation: CASSPTHTDTQYF.

This chain uses TRBV18 with TRBJ2-7; a weak D match, TRBD2 (6 bases). In germline, CDR1 is KGHSH, CDR2 LQKENI. The CDR3 sequence is 14 residues long. Trimming cost V 3 bases and J 1 base, with 10 bases left between them. The CDR3 bases are TGTGCCAGCTCACCGGGACTCCTTTCCTACGAGCAGTACTTC. Protein: CASSPGLLSYEQYF.

This chain joins TRBV5-6 and TRBJ1-4; no firm D call. Trimming removed 1 base at V and 1 base at J, with 8 bases between. CDR1 is SGHDT, CDR2 YYEEEE, per germline. This CDR3 comprises 15 residues. This CDR3 is CASSLSDITNEKLFF. In nucleotides, the CDR3 is TGTGCCAGCAGCTTGTCTGACATAACTAATGAAAAACTGTTTTTT.

The rearrangement uses TRBV6-1 and TRBJ1-2; 11 bases match TRBD1. Germline lookup yields CDR1 MNHNS and CDR2 SASEGT. Trimming removed 1 base from V and 7 bases from J; junction bases left unmatched: 11. The CDR3 runs 17 residues. In nucleotides, the CDR3 is TGTGCCAGCAGTGAAGGGACAGGGGGCCCCTGGATGGGTGGCTACACCTTC. It translates to CASSEGTGGPWMGGYTF.

V is TRBV5-1 and J is TRBJ2-5; 7 positions match TRBD1. The CDR3 covers 15 residues. V lost 0 bases and J lost 5; bases outside the gene matches: 7. Germline CDR1 and CDR2: SGHRS and YFSETQ. CDR3 region: CASSLGATRGETQYF. The CDR3 region has the DNA TGCGCCAGCAGCTTGGGGGCAACCAGGGGGGAGACCCAGTACTTC.

This sequence joins TRBV6-5 and TRBJ2-7, with D perhaps TRBD1 (5 bases). The CDR3 totals 14 residues. Trimming cost V 6 bases and J 0 bases, with 12 bases left between them. Germline V gene sequence: CDR1 MNHEY, CDR2 SVGAGI. This CDR3 is CASRVTGDSYEQYF. The CDR3 DNA follows: TGTGCCAGCAGGGTCACAGGCGACTCCTACGAGCAGTACTTC.

In this sample, this clone turned up once. The rearrangement uses TRBV5-1 and TRBJ2-1; 7 bases line up with TRBD1. The CDR3 is 16 amino acids. The trim removed 1 base at V and 3 bases at J, leaving 7 bases unmatched. Germline-derived CDR1 and CDR2 are SGHRS and YFSETQ. This CDR3 is CASSLIGDRLYNEQFF. Here the CDR3 DNA reads TGCGCCAGCAGCTTGATCGGGGACAGACTCTACAATGAGCAGTTCTTC. Full variable domain (remainder filled in from reference TRBV5-1 and TRBJ2-1): KAGVTQTPRYLIKTRGQQVTLSCSPISGHRSVSWYQQTPGQGLQFLFEYFSETQRNKGNFPGRFSGRQFSNSRSEMNVSTLELGDSALYLCASSLIGDRLYNEQFFGPGTRLTVL.

The genes are TRBV11-3 and TRBJ2-3; the D is unclear. Trimming removed 1 base at V and 3 bases at J, with 8 bases between. This CDR3 region has 14 residues. Germline V gene data show CDR1 as SGHNT and CDR2 as YENEEA. The CDR3 DNA reads TGTGCCAGCAGCTTAGGCGCGAGGACAGATACGCAGTATTTT. Amino acids: CASSLGARTDTQYF. Full variable domain (rest looked up from reference TRBV11-3 and TRBJ2-3): EAGVVQSPRYKIIEKKQPVAFWCNPISGHNTLYWYLQNLGQGPELLIRYENEEAVDDSQLPKDRFSAERLKGVDSTLKIQPAELGDSAVYLCASSLGARTDTQYFGPGTRLTVL.

This chain uses TRBV28 with TRBJ1-3, with unresolved D. The CDR3 is 17 residues long. The germline V and J ends were trimmed by 1 base and 1 base, with 14 bases remaining between them. Germline CDR1 MDHEN, CDR2 SYDVKM. The CDR3 spells CASSLSGLTSSGNTIYF. The CDR3 DNA is TGTGCCAGCAGTTTATCAGGACTGACCTCTTCTGGAAACACCATATATTTT. The full variable domain, rest sourced from reference TRBV28 and TRBJ1-3, is DVKVTQSSRYLVKRTGEKVFLECVQDMDHENMFWYRQDPGLGLRLIYFSYDVKMKEKGDIPEGYSVSREKKERFSLILESASTNQTSMYLCASSLSGLTSSGNTIYFGEGSWLTVV.

The DNA for the CDR3 is TGTGCCAGCAGCCCCGGGGGTGCCTATGGCTACACCTTC. Protein product: CASSPGGAYGYTF. The chain is built from TRBV7-9 and TRBJ1-2; a possible D gene is TRBD1 (5 bases). This CDR3 is built from 13 residues. Germline V gene lookup returns CDR1 SEHNR and CDR2 FQNEAQ (reference sequence). V was cut by 5 bases and J by 4 bases, with 11 bases left in between.

This chain uses TRBV7-3 with TRBJ2-2, with D tentatively TRBD1 (6 bases). Germline values: CDR1 SGHTA, CDR2 FQGTGA. CDR3 size: 17 residues. V shed 3 bases and J shed 2 bases, with 16 bases lying between them. The CDR3 loop is CASSFTRGGINTGELFF. CDR3 bases: TGTGCCAGCAGCTTTACGCGAGGGGGTATTAACACCGGGGAGCTGTTTTTT.

The chain joins TRBV2 to TRBJ2-5, with 7 bases that match TRBD2. CDR1 SNHLY and CDR2 FYNNEI come from the germline V gene. Unmatched junction bases numbered 2, after V lost 4 bases and J lost 3 bases. The CDR3 covers 13 residues. The CDR3 sequence is CASSGGLEETQYF. In DNA, the CDR3 is TGTGCCAGCAGTGGAGGACTAGAAGAGACCCAGTACTTC.

The rearrangement joins TRBV11-3 to TRBJ1-1, with D possibly matching TRBD1 (6 bases). Germline CDR1 and CDR2: SGHNT and YENEEA. The CDR3 length is 15 residues. With 5 bases removed from V and 0 bases from J, the gap between germline ends came to 13 bases. Here the CDR3 reads CASSLAGDMNTEAFF. Written as DNA, the CDR3 is TGTGCCAGCAGCCTAGCAGGGGATATGAACACTGAAGCTTTCTTT. Full variable domain (outside the CDR3, taken from reference TRBV11-3 and TRBJ1-1): EAGVVQSPRYKIIEKKQPVAFWCNPISGHNTLYWYLQNLGQGPELLIRYENEEAVDDSQLPKDRFSAERLKGVDSTLKIQPAELGDSAVYLCASSLAGDMNTEAFFGQGTRLTVV.

The rearrangement links TRBV5-1 to TRBJ2-5, with no clear D. This CDR3 has 15 amino acids. Trimming shortened V by 0 bases and J by 3 bases, and 12 bases separated the two germline ends. CDR1 is SGHRS, CDR2 YFSETQ, per germline. The CDR3 DNA reads TGCGCCAGCAGCTTGGTTGGATACAGCAAAGAGACCCAGTACTTC. Encoded protein: CASSLVGYSKETQYF. The full variable domain, in which reference TRBV5-1 and TRBJ2-5 provide the parts outside the CDR3, is KAGVTQTPRYLIKTRGQQVTLSCSPISGHRSVSWYQQTPGQGLQFLFEYFSETQRNKGNFPGRFSGRQFSNSRSEMNVSTLELGDSALYLCASSLVGYSKETQYFGPGTRLLVL.

The genes are TRBV30 and TRBJ2-1; the D gene is possibly TRBD1 (5 bases). Trimming removed 0 bases at V and 0 bases at J, with 18 bases between. The CDR3 loop spans 18 amino acids. Germline V CDR1 and CDR2: GTSNPN, SVGIG (reference sequence). In DNA form, the CDR3 reads TGTGCCTGGAGTGTAGGGGCTCCACTAAAAAGCTCCTACAATGAGCAGTTCTTC. As protein: CAWSVGAPLKSSYNEQFF. The full variable domain, with the rest looked up from reference TRBV30 and TRBJ2-1, is SQTIHQWPATLVQPVGSPLSLECTVEGTSNPNLYWYRQAAGRGLQLLFYSVGIGQISSEVPQNLSASRPQDRQFILSSKKLLLSDSGFYLCAWSVGAPLKSSYNEQFFGPGTRLTVL.

V gene TRBV19 combines with J gene TRBJ1-3, with TRBD1 matching over 8 bases. The CDR3 has 16 amino acids. Germline V gives CDR1 LNHDA, CDR2 SQIVND (reference sequence). Trimming took 7 bases from V and 0 from J; bases not matched to a gene: 8. The CDR3 coding sequence is TGTGCCAGTATCCGGACAGGGTCCCGCTCTGGAAACACCATATATTTT. This translates into CASIRTGSRSGNTIYF.

The genes are TRBV2 and TRBJ2-5, with D maybe TRBD2 (5 bases). Germline CDR1 SNHLY, CDR2 FYNNEI. V lost 8 bases and J 5 bases, leaving 15 bases between the germline ends. The CDR3 sequence is 13 residues long. Here the CDR3 DNA reads TGTGCCAGCGGGGAACTAGAGCTGGAGACCCAGTACTTC. It specifies CASGELELETQYF.

The rearrangement joins TRBV4-2 to TRBJ2-1; 8 bases fit TRBD1. Trimming cost V 4 bases and J 2 bases; bases outside gene matches: 7. Germline lookup yields CDR1 LGHNA and CDR2 YNFKEQ. The CDR3 totals 16 residues. CDR3 region: CASSLRTGKTYNEQFF. The DNA for the CDR3 is TGTGCCAGCAGCCTGCGGACAGGGAAGACCTACAATGAGCAGTTCTTC.